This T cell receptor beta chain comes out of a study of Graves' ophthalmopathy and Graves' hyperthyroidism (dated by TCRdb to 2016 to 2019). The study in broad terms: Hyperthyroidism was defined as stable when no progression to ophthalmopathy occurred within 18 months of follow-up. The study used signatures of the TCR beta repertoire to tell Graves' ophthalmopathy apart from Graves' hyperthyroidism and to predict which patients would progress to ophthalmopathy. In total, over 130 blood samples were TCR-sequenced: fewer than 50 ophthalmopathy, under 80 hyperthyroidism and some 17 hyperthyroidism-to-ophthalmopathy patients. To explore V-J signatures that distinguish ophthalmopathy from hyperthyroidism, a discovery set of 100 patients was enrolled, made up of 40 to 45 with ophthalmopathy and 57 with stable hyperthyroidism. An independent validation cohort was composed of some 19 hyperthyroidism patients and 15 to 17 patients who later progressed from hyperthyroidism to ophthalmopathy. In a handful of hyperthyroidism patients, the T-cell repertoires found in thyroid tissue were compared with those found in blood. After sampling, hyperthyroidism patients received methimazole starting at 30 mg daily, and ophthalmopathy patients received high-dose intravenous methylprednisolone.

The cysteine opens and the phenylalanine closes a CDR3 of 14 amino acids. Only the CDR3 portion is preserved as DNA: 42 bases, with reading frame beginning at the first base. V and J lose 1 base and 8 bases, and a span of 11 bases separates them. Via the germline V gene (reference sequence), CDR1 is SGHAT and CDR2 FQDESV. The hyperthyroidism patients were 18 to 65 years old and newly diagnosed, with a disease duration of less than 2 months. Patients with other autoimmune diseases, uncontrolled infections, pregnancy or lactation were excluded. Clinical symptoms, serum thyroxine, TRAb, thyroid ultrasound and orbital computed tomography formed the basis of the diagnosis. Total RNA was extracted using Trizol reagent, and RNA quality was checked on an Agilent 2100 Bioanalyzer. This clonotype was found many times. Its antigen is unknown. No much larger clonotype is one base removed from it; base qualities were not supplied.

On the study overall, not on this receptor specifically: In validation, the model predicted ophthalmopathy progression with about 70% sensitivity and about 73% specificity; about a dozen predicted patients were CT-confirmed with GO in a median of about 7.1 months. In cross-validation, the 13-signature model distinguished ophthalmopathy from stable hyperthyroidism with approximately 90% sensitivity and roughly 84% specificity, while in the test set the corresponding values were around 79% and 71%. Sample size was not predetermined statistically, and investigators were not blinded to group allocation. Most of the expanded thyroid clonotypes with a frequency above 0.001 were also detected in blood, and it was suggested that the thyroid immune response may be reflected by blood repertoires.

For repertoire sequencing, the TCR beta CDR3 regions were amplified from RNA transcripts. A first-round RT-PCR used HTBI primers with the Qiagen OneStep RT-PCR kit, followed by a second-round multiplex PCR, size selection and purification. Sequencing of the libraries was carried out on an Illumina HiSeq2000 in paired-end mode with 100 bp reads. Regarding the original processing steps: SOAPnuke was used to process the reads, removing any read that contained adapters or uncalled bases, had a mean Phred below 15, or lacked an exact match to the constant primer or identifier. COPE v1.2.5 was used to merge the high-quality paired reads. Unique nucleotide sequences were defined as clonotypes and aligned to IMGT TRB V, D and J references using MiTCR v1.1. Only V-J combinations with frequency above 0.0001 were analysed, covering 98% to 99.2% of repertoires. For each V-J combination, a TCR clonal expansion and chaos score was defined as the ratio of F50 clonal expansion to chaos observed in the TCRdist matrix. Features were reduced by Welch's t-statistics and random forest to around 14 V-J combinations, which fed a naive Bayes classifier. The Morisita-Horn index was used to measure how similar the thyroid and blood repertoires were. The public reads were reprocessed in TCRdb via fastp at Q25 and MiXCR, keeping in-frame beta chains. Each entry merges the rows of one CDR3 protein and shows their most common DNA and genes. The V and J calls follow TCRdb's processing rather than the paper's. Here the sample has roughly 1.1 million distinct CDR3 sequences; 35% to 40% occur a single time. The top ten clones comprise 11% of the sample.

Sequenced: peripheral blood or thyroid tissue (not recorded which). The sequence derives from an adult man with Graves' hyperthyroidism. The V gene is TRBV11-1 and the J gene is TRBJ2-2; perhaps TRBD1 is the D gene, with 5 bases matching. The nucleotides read TGTGCCAGCAGCTTAGGACAGTCGGTGGGGGAGCTGTTTTTT. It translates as CASSLGQSVGELFF.